The 4 T cell receptor beta chains reported below all come from one sample, sequenced in a study of blood T cell repertoires in COVID-19. Repertoires were generated with immunoSEQ multiplex PCR, while TCRdb's copy carries only in-frame clones and drops some. The sample has 300,000 to 450,000 clones, approximately 90% seen once. Sequenced sample: peripheral blood. These receptors were obtained from a woman aged 55-69 years with COVID-19, enrolled during active disease.

The J gene is TRBJ2-3, the V gene TRBV28; the D gene is possibly TRBD2 (7 bases). The CDR3 sequence is 15 residues long. Germline-derived CDR1 and CDR2 are MDHEN and SYDVKM. V dropped 7 bases and J dropped 0 bases, with 14 bases sitting between them. The CDR3 protein is CASKGGGASTDTQYF. CDR3 nucleotides: TGTGCCAGCAAAGGAGGGGGGGCTAGCACAGATACGCAGTATTTT.

J is TRBJ1-1 and V is TRBV7-8; D uncertain. The V end lost 0 bases, the J end lost 11 bases, and 22 bases lay between the germline ends. Germline V gene lookup returns CDR1 SGHVS and CDR2 FQNEAQ. This CDR3 has 16 amino acids. DNA for the CDR3: TGTGCCAGCAGCTTAGCAAGGAGGGAGTCCCTCTCTCGGGCTTTCTTT. Translating it yields CASSLARRESLSRAFF.

The chain joins TRBV19 to TRBJ1-2; D is perhaps TRBD1 (6 bases). The CDR3 extends over 14 amino acids. Germline V gene data show CDR1 as LNHDA and CDR2 as SQIVND (reference sequence). The ends were cut back, 4 bases at V and 5 bases at J, with 14 bases in the middle. In DNA, the CDR3 is TGTGCCAGTAGTACCGGGACACCCACTTATGGCTACACCTTC. Translation: CASSTGTPTYGYTF.

The chain employs TRBV2 and TRBJ1-5; possibly TRBD1 for D (6 bases). The CDR3 length is 15 residues. Germline V lookup: CDR1 SNHLY, CDR2 FYNNEI. Trimming removed 2 bases from V and 6 bases from J, with 14 bases in between. CDR3 DNA: TGTGCCAGCAGTGAAAGTCAGGGGATGGGTCAGCCCCAGCATTTT. It codes for CASSESQGMGQPQHF.